The entry below describes one T cell receptor (beta chain). What it binds is unknown. This sample is drawn from a study of naive and memory T cell subsets. Unmatched junction bases numbered 9, after V lost 4 bases and J lost 4 bases. Germline V gene lookup returns CDR1 LGHNA and CDR2 YNFKEQ. The CDR3 totals 16 residues. An equimolar mix of two oligonucleotides served as the beta constant-region primer for TRBC1 and TRBC2. The ligated cDNA underwent four PCR rounds using SP2 and nested alpha and beta constant-region primers. One entry per CDR3 protein results from TCRdb running MiXCR on the UMI-ligation and nested PCR reads. This sample yields over 100,000 distinct CDR3 sequences, of which roughly 15% are seen a single time; approximately 2.6% belongs to the top ten. CMV status came from CD4+ IFNgamma after overnight CMV lysate stimulation. Points from the study as a whole: Gini index rose across naive, CM, EM and EMRA in CD4 and CD8. Especially in CD8 cells, naive repertoires contained a few larger clonotypes, possibly CD45RA-re-expressing memory cells.

The TCR comes from a human donor in good health. Input material: naive CD8+ T cells from blood. The rearrangement uses TRBV4-2 and TRBJ2-3, with 9 bases fitting TRBD2. This CDR3 reads CASSPSDVAGADTQYF. Written as DNA, the CDR3 is TGTGCCAGCAGCCCAAGTGATGTAGCGGGAGCAGATACGCAGTATTTT.